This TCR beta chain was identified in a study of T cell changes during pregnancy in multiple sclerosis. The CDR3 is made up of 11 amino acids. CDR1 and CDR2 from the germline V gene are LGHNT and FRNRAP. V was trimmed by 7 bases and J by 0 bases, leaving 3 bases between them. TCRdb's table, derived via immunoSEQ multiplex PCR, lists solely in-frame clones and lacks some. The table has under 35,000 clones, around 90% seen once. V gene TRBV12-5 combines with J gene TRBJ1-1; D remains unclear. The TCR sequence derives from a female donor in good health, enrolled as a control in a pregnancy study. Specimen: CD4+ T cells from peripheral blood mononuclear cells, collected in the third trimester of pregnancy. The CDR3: CASAMNTEAFF. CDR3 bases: TGTGCTAGTGCCATGAACACTGAAGCTTTCTTT.